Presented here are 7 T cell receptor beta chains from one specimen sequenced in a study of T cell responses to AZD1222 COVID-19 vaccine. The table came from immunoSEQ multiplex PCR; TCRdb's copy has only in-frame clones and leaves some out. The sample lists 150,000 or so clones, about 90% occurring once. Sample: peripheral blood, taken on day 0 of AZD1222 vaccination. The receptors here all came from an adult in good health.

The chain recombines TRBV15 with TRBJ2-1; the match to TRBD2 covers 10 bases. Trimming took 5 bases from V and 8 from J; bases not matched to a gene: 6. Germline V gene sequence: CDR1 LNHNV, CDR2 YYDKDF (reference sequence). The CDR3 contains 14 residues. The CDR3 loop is CATSPSGRAYEQFF. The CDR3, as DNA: TGTGCCACCAGCCCCAGCGGGAGGGCCTATGAGCAGTTCTTC.

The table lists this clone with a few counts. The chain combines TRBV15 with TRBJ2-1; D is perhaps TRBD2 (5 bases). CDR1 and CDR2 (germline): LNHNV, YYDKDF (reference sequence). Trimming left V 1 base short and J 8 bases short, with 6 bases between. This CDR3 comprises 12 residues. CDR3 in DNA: TGTGCCACCAGCAGAGTCGGGGATGAGCAGTTCTTC. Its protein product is CATSRVGDEQFF. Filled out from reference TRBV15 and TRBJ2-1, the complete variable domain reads DAMVIQNPRYQVTQFGKPVTLSCSQTLNHNVMYWYQQKSSQAPKLLFHYYDKDFNNEADTPDNFQSRRPNTSFCFLDIRSPGLGDTAMYLCATSRVGDEQFFGPGTRLTVL.

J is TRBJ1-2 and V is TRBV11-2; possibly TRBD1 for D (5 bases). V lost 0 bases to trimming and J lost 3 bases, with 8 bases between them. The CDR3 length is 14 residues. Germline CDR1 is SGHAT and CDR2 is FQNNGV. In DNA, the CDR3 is TGTGCCAGCAGCTTAGACAGGGCTTACTATGGCTACACCTTC. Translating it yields CASSLDRAYYGYTF.

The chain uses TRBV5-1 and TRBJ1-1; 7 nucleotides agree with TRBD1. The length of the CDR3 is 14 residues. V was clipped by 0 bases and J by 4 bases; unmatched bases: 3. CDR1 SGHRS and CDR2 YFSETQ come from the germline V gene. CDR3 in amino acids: CASSLAGGGTEAFF. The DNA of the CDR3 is TGCGCCAGCAGCTTGGCAGGGGGTGGCACTGAAGCTTTCTTT.

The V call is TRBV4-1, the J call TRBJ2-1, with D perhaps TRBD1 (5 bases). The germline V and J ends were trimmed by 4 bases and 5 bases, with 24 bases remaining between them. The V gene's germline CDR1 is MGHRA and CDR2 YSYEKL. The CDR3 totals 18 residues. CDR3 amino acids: CASSLDRSLQETNNEQFF. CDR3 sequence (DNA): TGCGCCAGCAGCCTAGACAGATCCCTTCAAGAAACAAACAATGAGCAGTTCTTC.

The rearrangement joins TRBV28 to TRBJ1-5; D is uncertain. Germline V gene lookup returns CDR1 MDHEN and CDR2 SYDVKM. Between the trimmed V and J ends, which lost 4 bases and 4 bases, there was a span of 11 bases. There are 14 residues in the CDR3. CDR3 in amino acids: CASSYQNGNQPQHF. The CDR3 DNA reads TGTGCCAGCAGTTATCAAAACGGGAATCAGCCCCAGCATTTT.

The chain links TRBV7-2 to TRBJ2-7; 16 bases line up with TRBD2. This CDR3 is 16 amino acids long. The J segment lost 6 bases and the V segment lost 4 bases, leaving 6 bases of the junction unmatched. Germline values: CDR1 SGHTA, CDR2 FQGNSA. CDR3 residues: CASSSGLAGGRFEQYF. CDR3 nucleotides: TGTGCCAGCAGCTCGGGACTAGCGGGGGGGCGGTTCGAGCAGTACTTC.